Following are 32 T cell receptor beta chains from one sample sequenced in a study of blood T cell repertoires in COVID-19. Clones were read by immunoSEQ multiplex PCR, and TCRdb kept only the in-frame ones, dropping some. The table records a few hundred thousand clones, 86% of them present only once. The material sequenced was peripheral blood. The source is a man aged 25-45 years with active or convalescent COVID-19.

CDR3 in amino acids: CASSSGGGYEQYF. CDR3 DNA sequence: TGTGCCAGCAGCTCAGGGGGCGGCTACGAGCAGTACTTC. This sequence joins TRBV11-2 and TRBJ2-7, with 8 bases aligning to TRBD1. Germline V gives CDR1 SGHAT, CDR2 FQNNGV. Germline trimming cut 4 bases from V and 3 bases from J; bases unmatched to any gene: 2. The CDR3 spans 13 residues.

The chain employs TRBV30 and TRBJ2-3; TRBD2 aligns across 14 bases. The length of the CDR3 is 19 residues. With 1 base clipped from V and 3 bases from J, the junction kept 12 bases outside the gene matches. The germline V gene encodes CDR1 GTSNPN and CDR2 SVGIG (reference sequence). Here the CDR3 DNA reads TGTGCCTGGAGTGCCCAGACTAGCGGGGGGGATTTGGCGACAGATACGCAGTATTTT. This gives the protein CAWSAQTSGGDLATDTQYF.

The V gene is TRBV5-1, the J gene TRBJ1-2; TRBD1 matches 8 bases. V lost 4 bases and J lost 5; bases outside the gene matches: 13. CDR1 is SGHRS, CDR2 YFSETQ, per germline. The CDR3 has 16 amino acids. The DNA for the CDR3 is TGCGCCAGCAGCAGAGGGGAGACAGGGGACAAATATGGCTACACCTTC. The encoded protein is CASSRGETGDKYGYTF.

The rearrangement uses TRBV9 and TRBJ1-2; unclear D gene. The CDR3 extends over 11 amino acids. Germline loops: CDR1 SGDLS, CDR2 YYNGEE. V was clipped by 3 bases and J by 6 bases, with 6 bases between them. The CDR3 coding sequence is TGTGCCAGCAGCGCGGGGAATGGCTACACCTTC. It specifies CASSAGNGYTF.

The chain has TRBV30 and TRBJ1-1; possible D gene TRBD1, 5 bases. The CDR3 has 13 amino acids. Trimming cost V 1 base and J 3 bases, with 9 bases left between them. CDR1 is GTSNPN, CDR2 SVGIG, per germline (reference sequence). CDR3 sequence (DNA): TGTGCCTGGAGTGGGGGGGTTGACACTGAAGCTTTCTTT. Translated: CAWSGGVDTEAFF.

This clone has a handful of counts. The gene calls are TRBV19 and TRBJ1-2, with TRBD1 matching 11 bases. The CDR3 totals 16 residues. Germline V CDR1 and CDR2: LNHDA, SQIVND (reference sequence). With 6 bases clipped from V and 2 bases from J, the junction kept 8 bases outside the gene matches. For the CDR3, the DNA is TGTGCCAGTAGCCGGGACAGGGGGTCGGTCAACTATGGCTACACCTTC. Protein sequence: CASSRDRGSVNYGYTF. Based on the CDR3 plus reference TRBV19 and TRBJ1-2, the full variable domain is DGGITQSPKYLFRKEGQNVTLSCEQNLNHDAMYWYRQDPGQGLRLIYYSQIVNDFQKGDIAEGYSVSREKKESFPLTVTSAQKNPTAFYLCASSRDRGSVNYGYTFGSGTRLTVV.

This chain uses TRBV9 with TRBJ2-1, with 7 bases aligning to TRBD2. CDR1 is SGDLS, CDR2 YYNGEE, per germline. V trimming: 3 bases; J trimming: 0 bases; junction bases outside the gene matches: 3. The CDR3 length is 15 residues. The CDR3 here is CASSARDYSYNEQFF. The CDR3 region has the DNA TGTGCCAGCAGCGCCCGGGACTACTCCTACAATGAGCAGTTCTTC.

This clone was seen once. CDR3: CASRAQGLGTDTQYF. The CDR3 DNA reads TGTGCCAGCAGAGCACAGGGTTTGGGCACAGATACGCAGTATTTT. The chain employs TRBV2 and TRBJ2-3, with a tentative D call TRBD1 (6 bases). Germline V gene data show CDR1 as SNHLY and CDR2 as FYNNEI. The CDR3 length is 15 residues. V lost 6 bases, J lost 1 base, and 14 bases lay in between.

The rearrangement links TRBV12-3 or TRBV12-4 to TRBJ2-2; D unclear. The V end lost 7 bases, the J end lost 6 bases, and 6 bases lay between the germline ends. The CDR3 is 11 residues long. DNA of the CDR3: TGTGCCAGCACCCCCGCCGGGGAGCTGTTTTTT. Translated: CASTPAGELFF.

The rearrangement joins TRBV7-9 to TRBJ2-7, with D possibly matching TRBD1 (6 bases). Trimming stripped 8 bases from V and 2 bases from J, with 13 bases between. The germline V gene has CDR1 SEHNR and CDR2 FQNEAQ (reference sequence). The CDR3 has 13 residues. The CDR3 coding sequence is TGTGCCAGCGGCTGGACAGAAACCTACGAGCAGTACTTC. This encodes CASGWTETYEQYF.

In its sample, this clone was seen a few times. The chain joins TRBV19 to TRBJ1-5; no firm D call. CDR3 size: 17 residues. The V gene's germline CDR1 is LNHDA and CDR2 SQIVND (reference sequence). Trimming left V 3 bases short and J 2 bases short, with 17 bases between. The CDR3 loop reads CASSILSVTYRNQPQHF. Written as DNA, the CDR3 is TGTGCCAGTAGTATTCTATCCGTAACGTATCGCAATCAGCCCCAGCATTTT. The full variable domain, its missing parts supplied by reference TRBV19 and TRBJ1-5, is DGGITQSPKYLFRKEGQNVTLSCEQNLNHDAMYWYRQDPGQGLRLIYYSQIVNDFQKGDIAEGYSVSREKKESFPLTVTSAQKNPTAFYLCASSILSVTYRNQPQHFGDGTRLSIL.

The CDR3 bases are TGTGCCAGCAGCTTACCCGAGATGATCGGGACCCAGTACTTC. It translates to CASSLPEMIGTQYF. The rearrangement joins TRBV5-6 to TRBJ2-5, with D unclear. Germline loops: CDR1 SGHDT, CDR2 YYEEEE. Trimming stripped 2 bases from V and 7 bases from J, with 15 bases between. This CDR3 spans 14 amino acids.

The chain employs TRBV19 and TRBJ1-3; D might be TRBD1 (5 bases). The CDR3 extends over 15 amino acids. Looked up from germline, CDR1 is LNHDA and CDR2 is SQIVND (reference sequence). Trimming cost V 3 bases and J 2 bases, with 11 bases left between them. The CDR3, as DNA: TGTGCCAGTAGTATTCAAGGGGATGCTGGAAACACCATATATTTT. Translating it yields CASSIQGDAGNTIYF.

The V call is TRBV9, the J call TRBJ2-7; 9 bases align to TRBD1. CDR1 and CDR2 (germline): SGDLS, YYNGEE. CDR3 length equals 13 residues. V lost 4 bases to trimming and J lost 7 bases; unmatched junction nucleotides: 6. CDR3 loop: CASSPRTGEEQYF. In DNA, the CDR3 is TGTGCCAGCAGCCCCCGGACAGGGGAGGAGCAGTACTTC. The variable domain in full, with the rest retrieved from reference TRBV9 and TRBJ2-7, is DSGVTQTPKHLITATGQRVTLRCSPRSGDLSVYWYQQSLDQGLQFLIQYYNGEERAKGNILERFSAQQFPDLHSELNLSSLELGDSALYFCASSPRTGEEQYFGPGTRLTVT.

The chain couples TRBV29-1 to TRBJ2-1; possibly TRBD2 for D (5 bases). The V end lost 6 bases, the J end lost 9 bases, and 15 bases lay between the germline ends. CDR3 size: 12 residues. In germline, CDR1 is SQVTM, CDR2 ANQGSEA. Here the CDR3 reads CSVTRTSSEQFF. The CDR3 DNA reads TGCAGCGTGACGAGGACTTCTAGTGAGCAGTTCTTC.

The chain links TRBV18 to TRBJ2-5; 10 bases align to TRBD2. CDR1 is KGHSH and CDR2 is LQKENI in the germline V gene. V dropped 3 bases and J dropped 5; count of bases not matched to a gene: 6. The CDR3 contains 15 residues. DNA of the CDR3: TGTGCCAGCTCACCCTTACTAGCGGGGTTGGAGACCCAGTACTTC. This sequence encodes CASSPLLAGLETQYF.

The genes are TRBV10-3 and TRBJ2-1, with D tentatively TRBD2 (7 bases). CDR3 length: 15 residues. The V and J ends lost 3 bases and 8 bases respectively, with 17 bases between them. CDR1 is ENHRY and CDR2 is SYGVKD in the germline V gene. CDR3 sequence: CAISDGEGGRDEQFF. CDR3 in DNA: TGTGCCATCAGTGATGGGGAGGGGGGTAGAGATGAGCAGTTCTTC.

This clone was counted between two and nine times. The gene calls are TRBV5-6 and TRBJ1-5, with 11 bases aligning to TRBD1. CDR3 length: 17 amino acids. The trim removed 2 bases at V and 4 bases at J, leaving 8 bases unmatched. In germline, CDR1 is SGHDT, CDR2 YYEEEE. CDR3 protein: CASSLRGTGGSNQPQHF. DNA of the CDR3: TGTGCCAGCAGCTTACGGGGGACAGGGGGAAGTAATCAGCCCCAGCATTTT.

This clone was recorded a few times. The rearrangement joins TRBV3-1 (or the pseudogene TRBV3-2) to TRBJ1-1; D call uncertain. This CDR3 has 13 residues. Germline CDR1 reads LGHDT; CDR2 reads YNNKEL (reference sequence). The ends were cut back, 0 bases at V and 11 bases at J, with 13 bases in the middle. CDR3 amino acids: CASSQDAISWAFF. CDR3 DNA sequence: TGTGCCAGCAGCCAAGACGCGATATCCTGGGCTTTCTTT.

This chain's CDR3 is CASSPGTGFNNEQFF. CDR3 coding DNA: TGTGCCAGCAGCCCCGGGACAGGGTTCAACAATGAGCAGTTCTTC. The chain joins TRBV5-4 to TRBJ2-1; TRBD1 matches at 9 bases. Germline CDR1 SGHNT, CDR2 YYREEE (reference sequence). Trimming removed 4 bases from V and 5 bases from J; junction bases left unmatched: 7. The CDR3 is made up of 15 amino acids.

This chain joins TRBV19 and TRBJ1-3; 8 nucleotides agree with TRBD1. Trimming took 5 bases from V and 4 from J; bases not matched to a gene: 4. The CDR3 length is 14 residues. Germline V gene lookup returns CDR1 LNHDA and CDR2 SQIVND (reference sequence). CDR3 amino acids: CASSVDRGGNTIYF. In nucleotides, the CDR3 is TGTGCCAGTAGTGTCGACAGGGGAGGAAACACCATATATTTT.

J is TRBJ2-2 and V is TRBV2, with a tentative D call TRBD2 (6 bases). This CDR3 is 13 amino acids long. Trimming removed 7 bases from V and 1 base from J, with 7 bases in between. Germline CDR1 SNHLY, CDR2 FYNNEI. As DNA, the CDR3 is TGTGCCAGCAAAGCGGGGAACACCGGGGAGCTGTTTTTT. It encodes CASKAGNTGELFF.

The chain joins TRBV7-5 to TRBJ1-3. TRBV7-5 is shown as a pseudogene. CDR3 length equals 12 residues. Written as DNA, the CDR3 is TGTGCCAGAAGCCTTAGAGAAAACACCATATATTTT. It is translated as CARSLRENTIYF.

This rearrangement joins TRBV5-5 to TRBJ2-7, with 8 bases lining up with TRBD1. Losses at the gene ends were 0 bases for V and 3 bases for J; bases not matched to a gene: 5. The CDR3 length is 15 residues. Looked up from germline, CDR1 is SGHKS and CDR2 is YYEKEE (reference sequence). CDR3 loop: CASSLAGQEIYEQYF. The CDR3 DNA reads TGTGCCAGCAGCTTGGCGGGACAGGAGATCTACGAGCAGTACTTC.

The rearrangement links TRBV5-4 to TRBJ2-7, with 10 bases fitting TRBD1. The germline V gene has CDR1 SGHNT and CDR2 YYREEE (reference sequence). CDR3 length equals 14 residues. With 4 bases clipped from V and 2 bases from J, the junction kept 3 bases outside the gene matches. As DNA, the CDR3 is TGTGCCAGCAGCGCGACAGGGGGCACCTACGAGCAGTACTTC. It yields the protein CASSATGGTYEQYF.

This sequence joins TRBV11-2 and TRBJ2-1, with 10 bases identical to TRBD2. This CDR3 comprises 16 residues. J gave up 9 bases and V 1 base, and 9 bases lay outside the gene matches. CDR1 is SGHAT, CDR2 FQNNGV, per germline. CDR3 sequence reads: CASSLGLAGDGIEQFF. CDR3 in DNA: TGTGCCAGCAGCTTAGGGCTAGCGGGGGACGGGATTGAGCAGTTCTTC.

The rearrangement joins TRBV5-1 to TRBJ1-1; D is unresolved. Germline values: CDR1 SGHRS, CDR2 YFSETQ. The CDR3 has 15 amino acids. The germline V and J ends were trimmed by 1 base and 3 bases, with 13 bases remaining between them. The CDR3 loop is CASSLTNPGDTEAFF. The CDR3, as DNA: TGCGCCAGCAGCTTGACAAACCCCGGGGACACTGAAGCTTTCTTT.

The chain joins TRBV6-6 to TRBJ2-1; D is perhaps TRBD1 (6 bases). V lost 6 bases and J 3 bases, leaving 12 bases between the germline ends. Germline V lookup: CDR1 MNHNY, CDR2 SVGAGI (reference sequence). CDR3 size: 14 residues. The CDR3 region is CASRLRTDYNEQFF. In DNA, the CDR3 is TGTGCCAGCAGACTCCGGACAGACTACAATGAGCAGTTCTTC.

V is TRBV9 and J is TRBJ1-4; 8 nucleotides match TRBD1. This CDR3 contains 16 residues. V lost 3 bases to trimming and J lost 7 bases; unmatched junction nucleotides: 11. The germline V gene encodes CDR1 SGDLS and CDR2 YYNGEE. CDR3 loop: CASSGPATGGAEKLFF. In DNA, the CDR3 is TGTGCCAGCAGCGGACCCGCCACAGGGGGGGCTGAAAAACTGTTTTTT.

The J gene is TRBJ1-3, the V gene TRBV15, with D unclear. Trimming cost V 0 bases and J 2 bases, with 14 bases left between them. This CDR3 region has 17 residues. Germline V gene sequence: CDR1 LNHNV, CDR2 YYDKDF (reference sequence). CDR3 bases: TGTGCCACCAGCAGAGATACCACAGATTCCGCTGGAAACACCATATATTTT. This translates into CATSRDTTDSAGNTIYF.

The chain couples TRBV13 to TRBJ1-1; D is unresolved. Trimming stripped 5 bases from V and 2 bases from J, with 6 bases between. Germline V lookup: CDR1 PRHDT, CDR2 FYEKMQ (reference sequence). The CDR3 has 12 amino acids. CDR3 nucleotides: TGTGCCAGCAGCCCATTTAACACTGAAGCTTTCTTT. Translated, it gives CASSPFNTEAFF.

The chain is built from TRBV7-8 and TRBJ2-7, with D maybe TRBD1 (8 bases). V shed 6 bases and J shed 7 bases, with 34 bases lying between them. CDR1 and CDR2 from the germline V gene are SGHVS and FQNEAQ. This CDR3 is built from 19 residues. The CDR3 DNA reads as TGTGCCAGCAGTTACGGAATGCCGGGACAGGTTATCCTGGGGGGGGAGCAGTACTTC. It yields the protein CASSYGMPGQVILGGEQYF.